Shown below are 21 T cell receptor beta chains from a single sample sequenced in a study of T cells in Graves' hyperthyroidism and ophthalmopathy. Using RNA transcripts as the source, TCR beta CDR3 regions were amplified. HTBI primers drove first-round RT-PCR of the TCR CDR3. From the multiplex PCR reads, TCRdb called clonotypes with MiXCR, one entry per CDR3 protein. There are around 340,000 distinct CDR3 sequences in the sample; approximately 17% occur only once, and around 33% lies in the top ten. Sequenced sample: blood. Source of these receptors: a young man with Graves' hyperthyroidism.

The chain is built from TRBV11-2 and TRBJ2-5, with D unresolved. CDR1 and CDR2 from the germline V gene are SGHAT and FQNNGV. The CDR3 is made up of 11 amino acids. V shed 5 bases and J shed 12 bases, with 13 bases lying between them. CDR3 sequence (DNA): TGTGCCAGCAGCCCCACGGGCCCCGAGTACTTC. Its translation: CASSPTGPEYF.

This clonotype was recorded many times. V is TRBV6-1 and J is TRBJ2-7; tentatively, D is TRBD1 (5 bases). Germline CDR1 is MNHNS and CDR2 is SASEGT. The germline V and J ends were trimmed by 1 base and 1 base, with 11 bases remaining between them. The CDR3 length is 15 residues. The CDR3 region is CASSEEEGASYEQYF. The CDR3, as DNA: TGTGCCAGCAGTGAAGAGGAAGGGGCTTCCTACGAGCAGTACTTC.

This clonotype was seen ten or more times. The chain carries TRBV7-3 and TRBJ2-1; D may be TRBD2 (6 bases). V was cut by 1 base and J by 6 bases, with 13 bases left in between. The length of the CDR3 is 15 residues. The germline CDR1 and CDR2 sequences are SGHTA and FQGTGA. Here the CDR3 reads CASSLSRGNGNEQFF. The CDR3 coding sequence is TGTGCCAGCAGCTTAAGCCGGGGGAACGGCAATGAGCAGTTCTTC. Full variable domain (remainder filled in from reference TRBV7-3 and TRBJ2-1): GAGVSQTPSNKVTEKGKYVELRCDPISGHTALYWYRQSLGQGPEFLIYFQGTGAADDSGLPNDRFFAVRPEGSVSTLKIQRTERGDSAVYLCASSLSRGNGNEQFFGPGTRLTVL.

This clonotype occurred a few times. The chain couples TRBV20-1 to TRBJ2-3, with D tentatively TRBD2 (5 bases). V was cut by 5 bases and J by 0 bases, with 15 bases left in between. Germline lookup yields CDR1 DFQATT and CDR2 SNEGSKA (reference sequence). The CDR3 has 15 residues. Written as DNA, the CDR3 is TGCAGTGCTCCCACTCTAGCTTCCAGCACAGATACGCAGTATTTT. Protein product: CSAPTLASSTDTQYF.

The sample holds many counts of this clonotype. The CDR3 coding sequence is TGTGCCAGCAGTGACTACAGGGAATACGAGCAGTACTTC. This translates into CASSDYREYEQYF. The chain links TRBV6-1 to TRBJ2-7; weak D call: TRBD1 (6 bases). The CDR3 runs to 13 residues. Trimming shortened V by 3 bases and J by 4 bases, and 10 bases separated the two germline ends. Germline CDR1 is MNHNS and CDR2 is SASEGT.

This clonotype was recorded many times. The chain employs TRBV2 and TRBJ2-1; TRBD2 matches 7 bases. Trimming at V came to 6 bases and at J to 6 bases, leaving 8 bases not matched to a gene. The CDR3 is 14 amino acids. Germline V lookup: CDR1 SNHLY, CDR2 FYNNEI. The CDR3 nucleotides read TGTGCCAGCAGGAGGACTAGTGGGGGCAATGAGCAGTTCTTC. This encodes CASRRTSGGNEQFF.

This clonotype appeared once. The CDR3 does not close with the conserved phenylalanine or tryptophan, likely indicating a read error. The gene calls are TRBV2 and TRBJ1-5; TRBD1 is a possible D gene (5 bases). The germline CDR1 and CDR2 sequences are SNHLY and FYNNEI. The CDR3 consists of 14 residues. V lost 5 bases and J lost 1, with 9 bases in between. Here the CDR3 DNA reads TGTGCCAGCAGTCCCGACAGAAGCAATCAGCCCCAGCATCTT. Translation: CASSPDRSNQPQHL.

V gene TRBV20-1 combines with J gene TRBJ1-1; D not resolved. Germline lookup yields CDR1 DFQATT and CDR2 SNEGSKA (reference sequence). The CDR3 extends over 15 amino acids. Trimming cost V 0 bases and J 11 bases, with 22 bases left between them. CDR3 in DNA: TGCAGTGCTAGAGATCCTATCAGGACCCCCAGATCGGCTTTCTTT. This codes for CSARDPIRTPRSAFF.

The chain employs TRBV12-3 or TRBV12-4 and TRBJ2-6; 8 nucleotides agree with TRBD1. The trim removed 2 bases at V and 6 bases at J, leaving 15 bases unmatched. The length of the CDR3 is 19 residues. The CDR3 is CASSLSTGQGVREANVLTF. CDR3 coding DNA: TGTGCCAGCAGTTTAAGTACTGGACAGGGTGTGAGGGAGGCCAACGTCCTGACTTTC.

CDR3 in DNA: TGTGCCAGCAGCTTGGGACAGGGACCGAACACTGAAGCTTTCTTT. Its protein is CASSLGQGPNTEAFF. The gene calls are TRBV11-1 and TRBJ1-1, with 9 bases that match TRBD1. This CDR3 comprises 15 residues. V was pared by 3 bases and J by 1 base, with 3 bases of the junction left unmatched. CDR1 and CDR2 from the germline V gene are SGHAT and FQDESV (reference sequence).

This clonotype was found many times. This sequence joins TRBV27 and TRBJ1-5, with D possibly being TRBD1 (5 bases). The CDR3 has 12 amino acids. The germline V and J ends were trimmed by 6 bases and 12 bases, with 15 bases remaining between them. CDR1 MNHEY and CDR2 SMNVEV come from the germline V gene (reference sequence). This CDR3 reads CASRGQVGRQHF. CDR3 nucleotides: TGTGCCAGCAGAGGACAAGTCGGGCGCCAGCATTTT.

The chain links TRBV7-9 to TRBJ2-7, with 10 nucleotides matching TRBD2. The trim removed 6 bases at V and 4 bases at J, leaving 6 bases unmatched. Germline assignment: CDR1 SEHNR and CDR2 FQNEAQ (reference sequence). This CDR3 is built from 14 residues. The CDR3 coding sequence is TGTGCCAGCAGTTTACTAGCGGGACGATACGAGCAGTACTTC. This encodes CASSLLAGRYEQYF.

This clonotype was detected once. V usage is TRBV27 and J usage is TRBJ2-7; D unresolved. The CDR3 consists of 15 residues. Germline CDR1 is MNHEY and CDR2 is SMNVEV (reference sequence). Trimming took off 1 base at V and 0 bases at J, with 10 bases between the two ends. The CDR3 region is CASSLLPGLSYEQYF. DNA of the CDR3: TGTGCCAGCAGTTTATTGCCCGGTCTCTCCTACGAGCAGTACTTC.

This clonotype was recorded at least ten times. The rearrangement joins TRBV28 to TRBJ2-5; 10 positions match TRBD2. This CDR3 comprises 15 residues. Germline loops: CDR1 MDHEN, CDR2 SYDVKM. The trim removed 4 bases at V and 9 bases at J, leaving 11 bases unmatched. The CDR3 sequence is CASSSSGSLVAAQYF. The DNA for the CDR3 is TGTGCCAGCAGTTCTAGCGGGAGCTTGGTTGCGGCCCAGTACTTC.

The CDR3 spells CAWIHIRGGAFRTGELFF. The CDR3 DNA reads TGTGCCTGGATCCATATTCGGGGGGGCGCCTTCCGCACCGGGGAGCTGTTTTTT. The chain carries TRBV30 and TRBJ2-2; TRBD2 agrees at 8 bases. The CDR3 covers 18 residues. V gave up 4 bases and J gave up 4 bases; unmatched junction bases: 17. CDR1 and CDR2 (germline): GTSNPN, SVGIG (reference sequence).

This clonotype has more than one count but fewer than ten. CDR3 loop: CASSPRSGRPEQYF. As DNA, the CDR3 is TGTGCCAGCAGCCCGCGTAGCGGGAGACCCGAGCAGTACTTC. The chain recombines TRBV18 with TRBJ2-7; 9 positions match TRBD2. Germline V gene sequence: CDR1 KGHSH, CDR2 LQKENI. Unmatched junction bases numbered 11, after V lost 8 bases and J lost 6 bases. CDR3 length: 14 amino acids.

The CDR3 loop reads CASSLGQGIDNEQFF. CDR3 in DNA: TGTGCCAGCAGCCTCGGACAGGGGATAGACAATGAGCAGTTCTTC. The chain combines TRBV9 with TRBJ2-1, with TRBD1 matching over 9 bases. V was clipped by 4 bases and J by 5 bases; unmatched bases: 7. The CDR3 loop spans 15 amino acids. Germline values: CDR1 SGDLS, CDR2 YYNGEE.

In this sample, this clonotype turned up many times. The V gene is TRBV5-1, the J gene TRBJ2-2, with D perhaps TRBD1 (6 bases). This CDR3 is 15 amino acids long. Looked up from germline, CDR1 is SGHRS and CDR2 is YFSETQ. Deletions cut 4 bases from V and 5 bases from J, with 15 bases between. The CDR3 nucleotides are TGCGCCAGCAGCCCGGGTGGGACAACTACCGGGGAGCTGTTTTTT. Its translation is CASSPGGTTTGELFF.

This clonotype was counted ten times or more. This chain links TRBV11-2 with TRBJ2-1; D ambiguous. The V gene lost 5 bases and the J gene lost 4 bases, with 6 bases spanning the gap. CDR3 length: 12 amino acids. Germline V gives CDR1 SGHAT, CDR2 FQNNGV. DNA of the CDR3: TGTGCCAGCAGCGGGGTTTACAATGAGCAGTTCTTC. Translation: CASSGVYNEQFF.

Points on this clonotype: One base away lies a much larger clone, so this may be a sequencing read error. CDR3 in DNA: TGTGCCAGCTCACCGACAGGTCAAGACACCATATATTTT. Translation gives CASSPTGQDTIYF. The V and J genes are TRBV18 and TRBJ1-3, with D perhaps matching TRBD1 (6 bases). Germline assignment: CDR1 KGHSH and CDR2 LQKENI. V dropped 3 bases and J dropped 8 bases, with 11 bases sitting between them. The CDR3 is 13 amino acids.

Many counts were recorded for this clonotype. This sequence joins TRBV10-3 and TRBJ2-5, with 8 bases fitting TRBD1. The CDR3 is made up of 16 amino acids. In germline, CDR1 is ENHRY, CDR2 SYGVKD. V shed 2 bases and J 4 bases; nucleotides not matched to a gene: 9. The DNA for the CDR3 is TGTGCCATCAGTGAGCCTCGACAGGGGCGCGGAGAGACCCAGTACTTC. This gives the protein CAISEPRQGRGETQYF.